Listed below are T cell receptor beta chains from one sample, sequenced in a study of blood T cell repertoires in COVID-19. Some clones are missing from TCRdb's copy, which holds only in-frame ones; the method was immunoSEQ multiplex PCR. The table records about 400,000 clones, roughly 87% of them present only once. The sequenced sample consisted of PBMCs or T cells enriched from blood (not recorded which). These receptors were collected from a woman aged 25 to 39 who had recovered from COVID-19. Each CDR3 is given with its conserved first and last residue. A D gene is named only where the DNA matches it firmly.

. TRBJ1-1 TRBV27 CASSLAWDKNTEAFF
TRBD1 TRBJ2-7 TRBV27 CATGDRGAYEQYF
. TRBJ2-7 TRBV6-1 CASSEAFAGPSYEQYF
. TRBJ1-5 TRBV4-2 CASSPTGYSNQPQHF
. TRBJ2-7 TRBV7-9 CASTPSGGWEQYF
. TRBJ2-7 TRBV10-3 CATNPGQPYEQYF
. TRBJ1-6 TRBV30 CACPSGQKMSSYNSPLHF
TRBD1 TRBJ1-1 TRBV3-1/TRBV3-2 CASSQTWGQGERNTEAFF
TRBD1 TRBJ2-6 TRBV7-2 CASSLLRTGPSGANVLTF
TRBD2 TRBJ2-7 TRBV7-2 CASSNRGGGLTYEQYF
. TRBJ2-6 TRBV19 CASSRARQGGANVLTF
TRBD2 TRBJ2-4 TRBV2 CASGEDSGTNIQYF
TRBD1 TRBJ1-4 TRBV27 CASSSGGRLVIRTNEKLFF
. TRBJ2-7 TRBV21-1 CASSNSERAYEQYF
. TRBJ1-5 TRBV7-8 CASSLGETQPQHF
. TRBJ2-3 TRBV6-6 CASGADREQFIDTQYF
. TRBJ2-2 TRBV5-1 CASSLGGERNTGELFF
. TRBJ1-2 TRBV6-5 CAGGGQESNYGYTF
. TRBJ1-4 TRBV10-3 CAISDGGYEKLFF
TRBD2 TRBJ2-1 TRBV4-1 CASSQASGTSHHEQFF
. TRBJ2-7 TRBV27 CASSLLAGNSYEQYF
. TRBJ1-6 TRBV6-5 CASSSDLTANNSPLHF
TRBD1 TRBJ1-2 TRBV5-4 CASSLDPGQGSGYTF
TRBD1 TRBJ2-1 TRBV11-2 CASIPIGQGRTYNEQFF
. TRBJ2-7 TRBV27 CASSLGNRGYEQYF
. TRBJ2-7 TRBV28 CASRKQSASSYEQYF
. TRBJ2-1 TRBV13 CASSLARNEQFF
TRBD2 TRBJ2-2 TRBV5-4 CASSRPTSGGHTGELFF
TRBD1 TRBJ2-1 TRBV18 CASSPFGQGGEQFF
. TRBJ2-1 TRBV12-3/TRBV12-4 CASRNYLGNEQFF
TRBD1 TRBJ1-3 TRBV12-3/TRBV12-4 CASTLTGGNTIYF
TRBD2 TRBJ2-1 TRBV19 CASSPETSGYNEQFF
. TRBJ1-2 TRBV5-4 CASSSPSRQENYGYTF
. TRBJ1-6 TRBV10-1 CASSSRVESPLHF
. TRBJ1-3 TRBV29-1 CSAPWGAGNTIYF
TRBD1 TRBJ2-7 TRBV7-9 CASSGQGSSYEQYF
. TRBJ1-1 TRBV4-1 CASSQVKNTEAFF
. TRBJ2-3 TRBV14 CASSLIEADTQYF
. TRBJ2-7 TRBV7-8 CASSLELRRGRVYEQYF
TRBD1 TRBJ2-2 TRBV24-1 CATSDDRAGELFF